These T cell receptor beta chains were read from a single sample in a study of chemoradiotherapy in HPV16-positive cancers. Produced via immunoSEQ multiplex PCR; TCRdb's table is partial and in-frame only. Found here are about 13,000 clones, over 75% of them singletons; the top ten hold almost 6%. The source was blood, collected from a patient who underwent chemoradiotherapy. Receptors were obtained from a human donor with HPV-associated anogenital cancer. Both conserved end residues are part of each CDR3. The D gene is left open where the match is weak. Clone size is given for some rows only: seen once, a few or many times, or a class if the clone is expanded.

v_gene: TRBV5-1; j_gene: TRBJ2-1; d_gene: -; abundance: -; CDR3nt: TGCGCCAGCAGCTTAATCAGGGGGGCCTACAATGAGCAGTTCTTC; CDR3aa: CASSLIRGAYNEQFF
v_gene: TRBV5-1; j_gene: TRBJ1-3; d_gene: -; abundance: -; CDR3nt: TGCGCCAGCAGTCTTACTGGACGGGGAAACACCATATATTTT; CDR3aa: CASSLTGRGNTIYF
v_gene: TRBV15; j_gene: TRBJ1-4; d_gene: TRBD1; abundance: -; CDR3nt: TGTGCCACCAGCAGGGCAGGGGGGTCTAATGAAAAACTGTTTTTT; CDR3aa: CATSRAGGSNEKLFF
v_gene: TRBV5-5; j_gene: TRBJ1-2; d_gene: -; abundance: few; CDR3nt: TGTGCCAGCAGCTTGGAAGGGGGGGAAAACTATGGCTACACCTTC; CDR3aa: CASSLEGGENYGYTF
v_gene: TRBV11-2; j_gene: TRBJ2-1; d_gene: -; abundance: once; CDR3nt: TGTGCCAGCAGCTTGAACAGAGTTCGGGATGAGCAGTTCTTC; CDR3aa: CASSLNRVRDEQFF
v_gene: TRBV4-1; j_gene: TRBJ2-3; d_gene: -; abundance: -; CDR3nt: TGCGCCAGCAGCCAAGTCGATATGGGACTGATTAGCACAGATACGCAGTATTTT; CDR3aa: CASSQVDMGLISTDTQYF
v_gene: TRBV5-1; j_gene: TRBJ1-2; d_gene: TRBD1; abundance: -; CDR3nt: TGCGCCAGCAGCTCGGACAGGGGGTTGGGAGGCTACACCTTC; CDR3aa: CASSSDRGLGGYTF
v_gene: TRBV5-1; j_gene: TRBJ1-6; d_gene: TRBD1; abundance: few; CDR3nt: TGCGCCAGCAGCAAAGAAACAGGGGTAGGTAGTTCACCCCTCCACTTT; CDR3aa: CASSKETGVGSSPLHF
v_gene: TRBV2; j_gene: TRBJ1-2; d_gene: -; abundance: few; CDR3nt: TGTGCCAGCAGTGAAGCCGGACAGTATGGCTACACCTTC; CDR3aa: CASSEAGQYGYTF
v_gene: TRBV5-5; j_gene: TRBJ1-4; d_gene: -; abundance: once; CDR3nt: TGTGCCAGCAGCTTTGGGCCCATAGGAAGTAATGAAAAACTGTTTTTT; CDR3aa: CASSFGPIGSNEKLFF
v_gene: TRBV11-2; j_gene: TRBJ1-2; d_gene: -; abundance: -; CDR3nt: TGTGCCAGCAGCCGCAGCTATCCCAACTATGGCTACACCTTC; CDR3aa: CASSRSYPNYGYTF
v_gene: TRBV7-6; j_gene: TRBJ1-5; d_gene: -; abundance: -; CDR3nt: TGTGCCAGCAGTCCCGCGAGGGAGGGGGGGCCCCAGCATTTT; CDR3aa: CASSPAREGGPQHF
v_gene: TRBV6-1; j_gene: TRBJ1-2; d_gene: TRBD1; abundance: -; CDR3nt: TGTGCCAGCAGTGAAGTGGGCAGGGGGCGCAGCTATGGCTACACCTTC; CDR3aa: CASSEVGRGRSYGYTF
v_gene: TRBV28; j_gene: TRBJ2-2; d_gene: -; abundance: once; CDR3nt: TGTGCCAGCAGAAGAGTTCTACCCAACACCGGGGAGCTGTTTTTT; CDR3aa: CASRRVLPNTGELFF
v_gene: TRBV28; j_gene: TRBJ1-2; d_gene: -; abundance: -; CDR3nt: TGTGCCAGCACCCTGGCTCAATCCTATGGCTACACCTTC; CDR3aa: CASTLAQSYGYTF
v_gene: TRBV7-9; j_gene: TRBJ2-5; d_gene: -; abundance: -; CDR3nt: TGTGCCAGCAGCTCCCCCGGGGGCACTGCTAAGCTTCTGGAGACCCAGTACTTC; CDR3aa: CASSSPGGTAKLLETQYF
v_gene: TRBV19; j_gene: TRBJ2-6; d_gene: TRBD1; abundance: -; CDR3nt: TGTGCCAGTAGTCTAGGACAGGCCTCTGGGGCCAACGTCCTGACTTTC; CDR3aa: CASSLGQASGANVLTF
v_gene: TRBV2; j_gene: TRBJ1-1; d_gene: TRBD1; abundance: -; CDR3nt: TGTGCCAGCAGTGGGAAGGGGGCGAAGGATGCTTTCTTT; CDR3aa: CASSGKGAKDAFF
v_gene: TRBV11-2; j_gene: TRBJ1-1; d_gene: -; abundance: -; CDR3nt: TGTGCCAGCAGCGCCGGGACTTTTTGGAACACTGAAGCTTTCTTT; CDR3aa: CASSAGTFWNTEAFF
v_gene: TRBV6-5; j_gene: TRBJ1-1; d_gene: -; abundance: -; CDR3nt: TGTGCCAGCAGCCAAGGACAGACTGAAGCTTTCTTT; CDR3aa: CASSQGQTEAFF
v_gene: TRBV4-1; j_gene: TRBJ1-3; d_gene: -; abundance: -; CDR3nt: TGCGCCAGCAGCTTTTTGGGCGGGGGGCTTGGAAACACCATATATTTT; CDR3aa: CASSFLGGGLGNTIYF
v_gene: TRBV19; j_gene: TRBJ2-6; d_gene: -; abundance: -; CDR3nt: TGTGCCAGTAGTAAAGGGATCTCTGGGGCCAACGTCCTGACTTTC; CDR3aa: CASSKGISGANVLTF
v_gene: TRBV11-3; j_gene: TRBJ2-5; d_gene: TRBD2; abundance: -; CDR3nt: TGTGCCAGCAGCCCTGGGACTAGCGGGGGGGCCAGAGAGACCCAGTACTTC; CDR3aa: CASSPGTSGGARETQYF
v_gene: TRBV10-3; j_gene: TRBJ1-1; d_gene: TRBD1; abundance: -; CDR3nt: TGTGCCATCGGGGAGGGGGCGCCGGCTGAAGCTTTCTTT; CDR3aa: CAIGEGAPAEAFF
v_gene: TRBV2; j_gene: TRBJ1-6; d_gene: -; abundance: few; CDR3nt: TGTGCCAGCAGTCTCCGACAGACCCATAATTCACCCCTCCACTTT; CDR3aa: CASSLRQTHNSPLHF
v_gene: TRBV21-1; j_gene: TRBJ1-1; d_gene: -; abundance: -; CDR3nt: TGTGCCAGCAGCAAAGGATTATCAGGCAGTACGAACACTGAAGCTTTCTTT; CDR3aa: CASSKGLSGSTNTEAFF
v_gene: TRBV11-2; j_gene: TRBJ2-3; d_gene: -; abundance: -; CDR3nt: TGTGCCAGCAGCCCTACCCCTGGGTGGAAACGCACAGATACGCAGTATTTT; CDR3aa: CASSPTPGWKRTDTQYF
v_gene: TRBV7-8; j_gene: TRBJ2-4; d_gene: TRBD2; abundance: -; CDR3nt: TGTGCCAGCAGCTTAGCTCCTTCCTTACTAGCGGACTCGATAAACATTCAGTACTTC; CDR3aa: CASSLAPSLLADSINIQYF
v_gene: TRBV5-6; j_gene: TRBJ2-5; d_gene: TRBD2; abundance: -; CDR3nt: TGTGCCAGCAAATATGTGGGGGGGATCCAAGAGACCCAGTACTTC; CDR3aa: CASKYVGGIQETQYF
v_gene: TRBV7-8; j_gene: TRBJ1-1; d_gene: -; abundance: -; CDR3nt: TGTGCCAGCAGCTTATTGGGGGTTGGGGTACAGAACACTGAAGCTTTCTTT; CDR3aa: CASSLLGVGVQNTEAFF
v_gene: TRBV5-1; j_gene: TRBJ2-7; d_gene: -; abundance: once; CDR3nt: TGCGCCAGTCAGAAACCAGACACATCCTACGAGCAGTACTTC; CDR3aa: CASQKPDTSYEQYF
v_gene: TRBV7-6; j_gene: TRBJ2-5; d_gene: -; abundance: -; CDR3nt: TGTGCCAGCAGCTTAGGTCTCTCCAATCCGGACGGGACCCAGTACTTC; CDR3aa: CASSLGLSNPDGTQYF
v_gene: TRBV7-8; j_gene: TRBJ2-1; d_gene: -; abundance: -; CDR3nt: TGTGCCAGCAGCTTGACGGGGCAACGGAATGAGCAGTTCTTC; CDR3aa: CASSLTGQRNEQFF
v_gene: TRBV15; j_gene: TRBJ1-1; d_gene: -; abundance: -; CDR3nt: TGTGCCACCAGCAGAGATTTGGGGGGCGGCACTGAAGCTTTCTTT; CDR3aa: CATSRDLGGGTEAFF
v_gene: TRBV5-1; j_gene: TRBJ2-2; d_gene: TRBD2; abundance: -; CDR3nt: TGCGCCAGCAGCACGTCCGGGACTAGCGGGGGAACCCTGTTGGGCGGGGAGCTGTTTTTT; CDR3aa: CASSTSGTSGGTLLGGELFF
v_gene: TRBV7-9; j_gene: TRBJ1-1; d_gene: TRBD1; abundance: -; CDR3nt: TGTGCCAGCAGCTTACCCATGACAGGGAGGAACACTGAAGCTTTCTTT; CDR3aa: CASSLPMTGRNTEAFF
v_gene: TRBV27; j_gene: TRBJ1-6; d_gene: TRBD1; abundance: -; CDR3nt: TGTGCCAGCAGTTTATCCACTGGGACAGGGCCCCTCCACTTT; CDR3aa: CASSLSTGTGPLHF
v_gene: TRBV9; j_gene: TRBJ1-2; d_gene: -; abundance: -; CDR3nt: TGTGCCAGCAGCCGGGATACCGGACCGTATGGCTACACCTTC; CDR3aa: CASSRDTGPYGYTF
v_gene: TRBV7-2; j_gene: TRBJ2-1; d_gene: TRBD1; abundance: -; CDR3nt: TGTGCCAGCAGCTTAGACGGGACAGGCTCCTACAATGAGCAGTTCTTC; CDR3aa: CASSLDGTGSYNEQFF
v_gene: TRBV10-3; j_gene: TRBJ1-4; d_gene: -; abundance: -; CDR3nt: TGTGCCATCAGTGAGGGAGACGGAAAACTGTTTTTT; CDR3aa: CAISEGDGKLFF
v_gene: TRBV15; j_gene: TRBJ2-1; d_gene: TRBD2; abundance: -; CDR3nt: TGTGCCACCAGCAGAGCCGGGGGGGGCTCCTACAATGAGCAGTTCTTC; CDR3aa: CATSRAGGGSYNEQFF
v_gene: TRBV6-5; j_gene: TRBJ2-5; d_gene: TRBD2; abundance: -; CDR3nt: TGTGCCAGCAGAGCTCTAGCGGGGCAAGAGACCCAGTACTTC; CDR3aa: CASRALAGQETQYF
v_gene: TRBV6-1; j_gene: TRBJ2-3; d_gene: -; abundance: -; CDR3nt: TGTGCCAGCAGTGGGCTCCACCTCGGCACAGATACGCAGTATTTT; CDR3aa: CASSGLHLGTDTQYF
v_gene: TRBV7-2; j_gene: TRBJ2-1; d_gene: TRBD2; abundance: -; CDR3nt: TGTGCCAGCAGCCCACTAGCGGGGGCCCTCTCCTACAATGAGCAGTTCTTC; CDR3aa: CASSPLAGALSYNEQFF
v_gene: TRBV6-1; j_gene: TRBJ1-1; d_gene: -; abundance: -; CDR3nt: TGTGCCAGCAGTCCGAGGGCCACTGAAGCTTTCTTT; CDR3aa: CASSPRATEAFF
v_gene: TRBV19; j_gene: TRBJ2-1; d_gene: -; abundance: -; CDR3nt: TGTGCCAGTAGTCGACTAGGGATCCCCTCCTACAATGAGCAGTTCTTC; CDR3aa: CASSRLGIPSYNEQFF
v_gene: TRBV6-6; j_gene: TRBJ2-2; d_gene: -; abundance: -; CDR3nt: TGTGCCAGCAAGGATCGCAATCGGGTCGTGTCCGGGGAGCTGTTTTTT; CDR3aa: CASKDRNRVVSGELFF
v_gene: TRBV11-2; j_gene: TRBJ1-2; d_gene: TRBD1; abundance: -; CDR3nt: TGTGCCAGCAGCTTAGCCCGACAGGGCATGGATGGCTACACCTTC; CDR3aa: CASSLARQGMDGYTF
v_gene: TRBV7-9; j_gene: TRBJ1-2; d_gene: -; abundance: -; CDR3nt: TGTGCCAGCAGCTTACCGGTCGGAAACTATGGCTACACCTTC; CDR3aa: CASSLPVGNYGYTF
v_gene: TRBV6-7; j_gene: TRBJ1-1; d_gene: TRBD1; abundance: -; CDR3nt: TGTGCCAGCAGTCCTTCTACAGGGGCGGAGGGCACTGAAGCTTTCTTT; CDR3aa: CASSPSTGAEGTEAFF
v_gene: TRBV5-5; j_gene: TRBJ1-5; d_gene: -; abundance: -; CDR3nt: TGTGCCAGCAGCCGGGACTTATATGAGCCCCAGCATTTT; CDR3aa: CASSRDLYEPQHF
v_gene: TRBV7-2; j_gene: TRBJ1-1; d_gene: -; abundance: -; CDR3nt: TGTGCCAGCAGCTTAGCGCCAGGGGACACTGAAGCTTTCTTT; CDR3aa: CASSLAPGDTEAFF
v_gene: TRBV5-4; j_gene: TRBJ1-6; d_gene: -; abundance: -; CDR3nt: TGTGCCAGCGGAAAATTAGGGAGCTCCTATAATTCACCCCTCCACTTT; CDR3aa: CASGKLGSSYNSPLHF
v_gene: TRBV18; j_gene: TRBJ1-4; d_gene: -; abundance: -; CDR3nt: TGTGCCAGCTCACCACGACAGCCAAATGAAAAACTGTTTTTT; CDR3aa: CASSPRQPNEKLFF
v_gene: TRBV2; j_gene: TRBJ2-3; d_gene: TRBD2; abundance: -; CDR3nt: TGTGCCAGCTCCCTACGGGGGGGCATGAATACGCAGTATTTT; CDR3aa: CASSLRGGMNTQYF